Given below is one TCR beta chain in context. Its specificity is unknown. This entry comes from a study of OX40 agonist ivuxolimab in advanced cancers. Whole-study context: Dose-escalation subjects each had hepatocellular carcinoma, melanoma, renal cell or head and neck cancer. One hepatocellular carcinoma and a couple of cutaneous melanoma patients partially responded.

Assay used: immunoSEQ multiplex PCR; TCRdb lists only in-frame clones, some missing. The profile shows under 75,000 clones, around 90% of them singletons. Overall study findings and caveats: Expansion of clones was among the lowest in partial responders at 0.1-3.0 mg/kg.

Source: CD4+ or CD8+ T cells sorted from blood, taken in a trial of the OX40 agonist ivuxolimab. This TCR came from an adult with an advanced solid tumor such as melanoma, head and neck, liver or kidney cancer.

The CDR3 spells CASSADRGRVAFF. CDR3 coding DNA: TGTGCCAGCAGCGCGGACAGGGGGCGGGTAGCTTTCTTT. J is TRBJ1-1 and V is TRBV2; 11 bases agree with TRBD1. Germline values: CDR1 SNHLY, CDR2 FYNNEI. The CDR3 consists of 13 residues. V was clipped by 6 bases and J by 10 bases; unmatched bases: 7.